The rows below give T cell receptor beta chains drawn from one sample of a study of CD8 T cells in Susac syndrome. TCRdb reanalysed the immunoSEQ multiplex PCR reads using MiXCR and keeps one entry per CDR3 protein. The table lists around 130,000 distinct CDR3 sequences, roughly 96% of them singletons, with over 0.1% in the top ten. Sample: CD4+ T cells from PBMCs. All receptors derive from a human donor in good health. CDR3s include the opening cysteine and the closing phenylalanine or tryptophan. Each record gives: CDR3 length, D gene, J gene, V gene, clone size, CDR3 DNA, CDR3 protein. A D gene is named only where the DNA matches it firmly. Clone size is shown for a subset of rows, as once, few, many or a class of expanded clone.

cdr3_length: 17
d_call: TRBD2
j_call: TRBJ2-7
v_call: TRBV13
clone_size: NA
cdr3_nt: TGTGCCAGCAGCTTGTCCGGGGCGGGAGGCTTCTCCTACGAGCAGTACTTC
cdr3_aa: CASSLSGAGGFSYEQYF

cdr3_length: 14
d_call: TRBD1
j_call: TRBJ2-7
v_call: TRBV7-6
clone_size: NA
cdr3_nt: TGTGCCAGCAGCCGGGACAGGGAAGCTTACGAGCAGTACTTC
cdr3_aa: CASSRDREAYEQYF

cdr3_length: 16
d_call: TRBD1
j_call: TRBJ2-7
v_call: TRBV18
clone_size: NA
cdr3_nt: TGTGCCAGCTCACGAACCGGGACAGGGGCCTCCTACGAGCAGTACTTC
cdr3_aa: CASSRTGTGASYEQYF

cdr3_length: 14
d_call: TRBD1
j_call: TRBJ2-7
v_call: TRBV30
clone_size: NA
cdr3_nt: TGTGCCTGGAGCCACCAGGGGGATACCTACGAGCAGTACTTC
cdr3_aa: CAWSHQGDTYEQYF

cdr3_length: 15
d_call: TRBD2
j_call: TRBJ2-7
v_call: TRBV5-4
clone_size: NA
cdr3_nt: TGTGCCAGCAGCTCCAGTCGGGGACTAGCGGACGAGCAGTACTTC
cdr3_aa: CASSSSRGLADEQYF

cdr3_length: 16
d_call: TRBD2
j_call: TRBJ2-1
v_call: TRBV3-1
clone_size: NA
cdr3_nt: TGTGCCAGCAGCCAAGTGGCTAGCGGGAGGAAGGGTGAGCAGTTCTTC
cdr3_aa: CASSQVASGRKGEQFF

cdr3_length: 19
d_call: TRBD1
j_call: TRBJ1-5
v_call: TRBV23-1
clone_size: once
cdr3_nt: TGCGCCAGCAGTCAATCCAGCCAGCGAGGACAGGGGTTGAATCAGCCCCAGCATTTT
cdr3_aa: CASSQSSQRGQGLNQPQHF

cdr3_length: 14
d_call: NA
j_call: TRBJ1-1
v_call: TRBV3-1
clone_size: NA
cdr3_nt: TGTGCCAGCAGCGTGGGGGAAGCGAACACTGAAGCTTTCTTT
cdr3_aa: CASSVGEANTEAFF

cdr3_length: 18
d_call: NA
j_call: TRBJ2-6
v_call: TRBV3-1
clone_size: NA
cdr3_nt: TGTGCCAGCAGCCAAGACGGGACTTCACTCTCTGGGGCCAACGTCCTGACTTTC
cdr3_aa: CASSQDGTSLSGANVLTF

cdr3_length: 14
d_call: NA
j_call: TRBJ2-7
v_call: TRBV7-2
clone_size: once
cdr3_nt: TGTGCCAGCAGCTTAGCGTCAGTCAGCCACGAGCAGTACTTC
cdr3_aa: CASSLASVSHEQYF

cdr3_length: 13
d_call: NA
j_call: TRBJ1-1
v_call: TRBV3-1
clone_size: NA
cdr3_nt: TGTGCCAGCAGCCCGTATCGGGGAACTGAAGCTTTCTTT
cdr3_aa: CASSPYRGTEAFF

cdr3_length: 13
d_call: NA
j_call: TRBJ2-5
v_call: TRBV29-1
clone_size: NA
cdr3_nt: TGCAGCGTTGTTAAAGGGGCCCAAGAGACCCAGTACTTC
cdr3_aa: CSVVKGAQETQYF

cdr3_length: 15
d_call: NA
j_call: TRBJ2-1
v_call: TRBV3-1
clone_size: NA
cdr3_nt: TGTGCCAGCAGCCAAGAGTCCCGGAGATGGAATGAGCAGTTCTTC
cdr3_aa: CASSQESRRWNEQFF

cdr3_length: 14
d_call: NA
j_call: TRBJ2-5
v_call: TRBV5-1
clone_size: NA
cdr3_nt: TGCGCCAGCTCGCCCGGGACTCAACTAGAGACCCAGTACTTC
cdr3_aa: CASSPGTQLETQYF

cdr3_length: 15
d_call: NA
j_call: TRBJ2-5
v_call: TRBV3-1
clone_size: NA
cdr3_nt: TGTGCCAGCAGCCAAGCTTCCGTGGGCATGGAGACCCAGTACTTC
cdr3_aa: CASSQASVGMETQYF

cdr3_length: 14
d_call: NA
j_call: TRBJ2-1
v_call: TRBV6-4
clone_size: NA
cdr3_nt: TGTGCCAGCAGTGAGGATCTCTCCTACAATGAGCAGTTCTTC
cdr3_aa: CASSEDLSYNEQFF

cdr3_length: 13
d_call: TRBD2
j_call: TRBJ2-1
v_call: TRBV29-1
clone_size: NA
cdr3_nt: TGCAGCGCCCGGACTAGCGGGGGAGATGAGCAGTTCTTC
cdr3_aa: CSARTSGGDEQFF

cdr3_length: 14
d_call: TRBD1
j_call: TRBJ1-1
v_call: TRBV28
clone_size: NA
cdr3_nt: TGTGCCACCAATAGACAGGGGTCTCTTCGGCAAGCTTTCTTT
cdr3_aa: CATNRQGSLRQAFF

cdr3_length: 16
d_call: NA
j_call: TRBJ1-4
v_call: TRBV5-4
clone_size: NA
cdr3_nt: TGTGCCAGCAGCCGATCAGGGACGGCGGCTAATGAAAAACTGTTTTTT
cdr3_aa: CASSRSGTAANEKLFF

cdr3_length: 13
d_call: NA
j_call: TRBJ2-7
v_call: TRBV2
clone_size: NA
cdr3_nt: TGTGCCAGCAGGCAGGGGGAGGCCTACGAGCAGTACTTC
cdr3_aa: CASRQGEAYEQYF

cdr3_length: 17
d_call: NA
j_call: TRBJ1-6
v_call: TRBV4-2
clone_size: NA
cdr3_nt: TGTGCCAGCAGCCGTCCCCTTACTTCGGGGGTGAATTCACCCCTCCACTTT
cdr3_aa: CASSRPLTSGVNSPLHF

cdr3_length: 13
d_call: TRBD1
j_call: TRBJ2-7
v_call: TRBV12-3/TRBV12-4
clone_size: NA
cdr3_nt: TGTGCCAGCAGTCCCACAGGGGCCTACGAGCAGTACTTC
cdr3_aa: CASSPTGAYEQYF

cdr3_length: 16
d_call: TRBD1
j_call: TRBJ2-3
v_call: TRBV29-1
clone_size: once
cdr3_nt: TGCAGCGTTGTCCGAGGGACAGCCACTAGCACAGATACGCAGTATTTT
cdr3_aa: CSVVRGTATSTDTQYF

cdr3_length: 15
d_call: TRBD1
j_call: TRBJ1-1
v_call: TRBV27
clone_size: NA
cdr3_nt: TGTGCCAGCAGTTTGGCCAGGGGGCTGCTCACTGAAGCTTTCTTT
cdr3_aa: CASSLARGLLTEAFF

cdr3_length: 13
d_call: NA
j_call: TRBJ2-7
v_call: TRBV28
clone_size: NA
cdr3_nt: TGTGCCAGCAGTTCATACACGTCCTACGAGCAGTACTTC
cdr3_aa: CASSSYTSYEQYF

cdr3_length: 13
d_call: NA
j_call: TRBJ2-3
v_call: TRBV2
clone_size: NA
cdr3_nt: TGTGCCAGCAGTGCACAACAGGGAGATACGCAGTATTTT
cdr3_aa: CASSAQQGDTQYF

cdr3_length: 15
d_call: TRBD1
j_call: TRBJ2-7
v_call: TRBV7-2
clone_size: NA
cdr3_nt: TGTGCCAGCAGCAAAAGGACAGGGAATTTCGACGAGCAGTACTTC
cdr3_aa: CASSKRTGNFDEQYF

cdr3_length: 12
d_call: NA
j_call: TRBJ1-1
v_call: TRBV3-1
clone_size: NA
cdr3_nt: TGTGCCAGCAGCCAATGGGGCAATCGAGCTTTCTTT
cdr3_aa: CASSQWGNRAFF